Following are 18 T cell receptor beta chains from one sample sequenced in a study of beta chain features in type 1 diabetes. General study points: TCRB CDR3 length was moderately but significantly reduced in all four CD4+ subsets of Type 1 diabetes patients.

The study reverse transcribed the entire isolated RNA, so it sequenced expressed TCRB transcripts. Profiling relied on immunoSEQ multiplex PCR, and the TCRdb table lists in-frame clones only, not all of them. The table records 160,000 or so clones, around 9% of them present only once. Their target antigens are unknown. Sequences were obtained from central memory CD4+ T cells from blood. These receptors all come from a woman aged 25 to 45 with type 1 diabetes.

This clone occurred a few times. The rearrangement links TRBV4-1 to TRBJ1-4; TRBD1 is a possible D gene (6 bases). V was pared by 4 bases and J by 3 bases, with 12 bases between. The CDR3 totals 15 residues. CDR1 and CDR2 from the germline V gene are MGHRA and YSYEKL. Here the CDR3 DNA reads TGCGCCAGCAGCCCGTACAGGGAATCTAATGAAAAACTGTTTTTT. Amino acids: CASSPYRESNEKLFF.

This chain uses TRBV15 with TRBJ2-1; TRBD2 matches at 12 bases. From germline, CDR1 is LNHNV and CDR2 YYDKDF (reference sequence). The ends lost 0 bases at V and 11 bases at J; junction bases unmatched: 14. This CDR3 contains 18 residues. This CDR3 reads CATSRELTSGSEYLKQFF. The CDR3 DNA sequence: TGTGCCACCAGCAGAGAGTTGACTAGCGGGAGTGAATATCTTAAGCAGTTCTTC.

This clone turned up a few times. This chain links TRBV5-4 with TRBJ2-4, with D possibly matching TRBD2 (6 bases). CDR1 and CDR2 from the germline V gene are SGHNT and YYREEE (reference sequence). Between the trimmed V and J ends, which lost 4 bases and 2 bases, there was a span of 10 bases. CDR3 length: 14 residues. The CDR3 region is CASSPGSTKNIQYF. Here the CDR3 DNA reads TGTGCCAGCAGCCCCGGGAGTACCAAAAACATTCAGTACTTC.

V and J are TRBV7-9 and TRBJ2-1; TRBD2 aligns across 8 bases. CDR3 length equals 17 residues. Germline V gene sequence: CDR1 SEHNR, CDR2 FQNEAQ (reference sequence). Germline trimming cut 4 bases from V and 5 bases from J; bases unmatched to any gene: 13. CDR3 protein: CASSSSSTGLGNNEQFF. The CDR3 DNA reads as TGTGCCAGCAGCTCTTCCTCTACGGGACTAGGGAACAATGAGCAGTTCTTC.

This clone was counted a few times. This chain connects TRBV9 to TRBJ2-1, with TRBD2 as a possible D gene (6 bases). From germline, CDR1 is SGDLS and CDR2 YYNGEE. V was shortened by 0 bases and J by 2 bases, with 9 bases between the two germline ends. The CDR3 is 15 residues long. The CDR3 region is CASSVGWEAYNEQFF. For the CDR3, the DNA is TGTGCCAGCAGCGTAGGGTGGGAGGCCTACAATGAGCAGTTCTTC.

The chain links TRBV30 to TRBJ1-4; the match to TRBD1 covers 8 bases. CDR3 length equals 16 residues. Trimming removed 4 bases from V and 1 base from J; junction bases left unmatched: 8. The germline V gene encodes CDR1 GTSNPN and CDR2 SVGIG (reference sequence). The CDR3 loop reads CAWTGQGPRTNEKLFF. The DNA for the CDR3 is TGTGCCTGGACAGGACAGGGTCCCCGAACTAATGAAAAACTGTTTTTT.

The rearrangement joins TRBV6-1 to TRBJ1-1, with 7 bases lining up with TRBD1. Germline V gene sequence: CDR1 MNHNS, CDR2 SASEGT. CDR3 length: 15 amino acids. Trimming cost V 4 bases and J 4 bases; bases outside gene matches: 9. CDR3 protein: CASSVQGRGSTEAFF. The CDR3 bases are TGTGCCAGCAGTGTACAGGGGCGCGGGTCCACTGAAGCTTTCTTT.

This clone appeared a few times. The V gene is TRBV2, the J gene TRBJ1-3, with D unclear. The germline gives CDR1 SNHLY, CDR2 FYNNEI. The CDR3 runs to 14 residues. V was clipped by 3 bases and J by 1 base, with 7 bases between them. The CDR3 sequence is CASSDVISGNTIYF. CDR3 coding DNA: TGTGCCAGCAGTGACGTTATTTCTGGAAACACCATATATTTT.

The chain joins TRBV4-1 to TRBJ1-2; D is possibly TRBD1 (5 bases). Trimming removed 3 bases at V and 0 bases at J, with 11 bases between. The germline CDR1 and CDR2 sequences are MGHRA and YSYEKL. The CDR3 has 15 amino acids. CDR3 amino acids: CASSQRGSANYGYTF. CDR3 nucleotides: TGCGCCAGCAGCCAGCGGGGGTCGGCTAACTATGGCTACACCTTC.

This clone has only a few counts. This chain joins TRBV11-2 and TRBJ2-1, with 11 bases that match TRBD2. V was clipped by 4 bases and J by 9 bases; unmatched bases: 8. Germline loops: CDR1 SGHAT, CDR2 FQNNGV. This CDR3 is built from 15 residues. The CDR3 DNA sequence: TGTGCCAGCAGCTCACTAGCGGGAGTTTCTAGTGAGCAGTTCTTC. Translation: CASSSLAGVSSEQFF.

The chain carries TRBV7-8 and TRBJ2-2; 7 nucleotides line up with TRBD1. The CDR3 length is 15 residues. V lost 5 bases to trimming and J lost 3 bases; unmatched junction nucleotides: 6. Germline CDR1 SGHVS, CDR2 FQNEAQ. The CDR3 DNA follows: TGTGCCAGCAGCCCAACAACAGGGGACACCGGGGAGCTGTTTTTT. Amino acids: CASSPTTGDTGELFF.

V gene TRBV7-2 combines with J gene TRBJ2-2; 8 bases are a match to TRBD2. From germline, CDR1 is SGHTA and CDR2 FQGNSA. V was pared by 1 base and J by 2 bases, with 6 bases of the junction left unmatched. The CDR3 extends over 17 amino acids. The CDR3 nucleotides are TGTGCCAGCAGCTTAGTCCGGCTAGCGGGTAACACCGGGGAGCTGTTTTTT. It is translated as CASSLVRLAGNTGELFF.

This chain uses TRBV6-5 with TRBJ2-7; the D gene is possibly TRBD1 (5 bases). V gave up 0 bases and J gave up 3 bases, with 9 bases separating them. The CDR3 has 14 amino acids. From germline, CDR1 is MNHEY and CDR2 SVGAGI. The CDR3 nucleotides read TGTGCCAGCAGTTACTCCGACAGCGACTACGAGCAGTACTTC. It yields the protein CASSYSDSDYEQYF.

The chain couples TRBV18 to TRBJ2-2; 10 nucleotides match TRBD2. Per germline, CDR1 KGHSH and CDR2 LQKENI. V lost 3 bases to trimming and J lost 6 bases; unmatched junction nucleotides: 10. This CDR3 has 17 residues. In DNA, the CDR3 is TGTGCCAGCTCACCGCCCCCGGGACTAGCGATTTCCGGGGAGCTGTTTTTT. Translating it yields CASSPPPGLAISGELFF.

The J gene is TRBJ2-1, the V gene TRBV6-5; 7 nucleotides align to TRBD1. Per the germline V gene, CDR1 is MNHEY and CDR2 is SVGAGI. This CDR3 has 14 amino acids. V shed 6 bases and J 4 bases; nucleotides not matched to a gene: 6. Here the CDR3 reads CASSETGRYNEQFF. The DNA of the CDR3 is TGTGCCAGCAGCGAGACAGGGAGATACAATGAGCAGTTCTTC.

This clone was seen many times. The chain employs TRBV29-1 and TRBJ2-3; 8 nucleotides agree with TRBD2. The CDR3 runs 12 residues. After removal of 3 bases from V and 9 bases from J, the junction contained 5 bases not matched to a gene. Germline-derived CDR1 and CDR2 are SQVTM and ANQGSEA. In nucleotides, the CDR3 is TGCAGCGTTGATGGTAGCGGGACGACGCAGTATTTT. This gives the protein CSVDGSGTTQYF.

This chain uses TRBV18 with TRBJ2-7; 7 positions agree with TRBD1. This CDR3 has 15 residues. From germline, CDR1 is KGHSH and CDR2 LQKENI. V was clipped by 4 bases and J by 1 base; unmatched bases: 7. The CDR3 DNA sequence: TGTGCCAGCTCACAAGATCGGGACAGATCCTACGAGCAGTACTTC. Protein: CASSQDRDRSYEQYF.

The genes are TRBV11-2 and TRBJ2-1; 10 bases fit TRBD2. The CDR3 totals 15 residues. Germline V gives CDR1 SGHAT, CDR2 FQNNGV. V gave up 4 bases and J gave up 6 bases; unmatched junction bases: 6. The CDR3, as DNA: TGTGCCAGCAGCTGGACCGGGACTAGCGCCAATGAGCAGTTCTTC. It yields the protein CASSWTGTSANEQFF.